This T cell receptor (beta chain) was identified in a study of T cells in Graves' hyperthyroidism and ophthalmopathy. This clonotype showed up just a few times. From RNA transcripts, TCR beta CDR3 regions were amplified. Researchers ran a first-round RT-PCR on the TCR CDR3 using the HTBI primer set. In TCRdb, the multiplex PCR reads were re-called with MiXCR into one record per CDR3 protein. In the table there are hundreds of thousands of distinct CDR3 sequences, approximately 17% of which are singletons. Thyroid ultrasound and orbital computed tomography, with clinical symptoms and serum thyroxine and TRAb, informed diagnoses. Germline loops: CDR1 KGHDR, CDR2 SFDVKD. The CDR3 totals 13 residues. The V segment lost 9 bases and the J segment 4 bases; nucleotides outside the gene matches: 1.

The genes are TRBV24-1 and TRBJ2-1; 11 positions match TRBD2. The TCR sequence derives from a woman younger than 35 with Graves' ophthalmopathy. Sequenced material: blood. The CDR3 sequence: CATGTSGYNEQFF. For the CDR3, the DNA is TGTGCCACCGGGACTAGCGGATACAATGAGCAGTTCTTC.